This is a list of T cell receptor beta chains from one sample in a study of post-analysis software for immune sequencing data. Via MiXCR, TCRdb re-called the PCR reads, giving one row per CDR3 protein. This sample has 150,000 to 200,000 distinct CDR3 sequences; approximately 30% occur once, and the top ten carry about 1.4%. The sequencing sample was made of blood. Receptor source: a girl aged 5-17 years with multiple sclerosis. The CDR3 runs from the conserved cysteine through the conserved F or W. A D gene is named only where the DNA matches it firmly. Clone sizes are given selectively: once, few, many, or a class where the clone is expanded.

size	length	J	V	D	DNA	CDR3
NA	13	TRBJ2-3	TRBV6-1	TRBD1	TGTGCCAGCCGGGACAGCCCTCCAGATACGCAGTATTTT	CASRDSPPDTQYF
few	14	TRBJ2-1	TRBV25-1	NA	TGTGCCAGCAATGCAGGAATCTCCTACAATGAGCGGTTCTTC	CASNAGISYNERFF
many	15	TRBJ2-1	TRBV30	TRBD2	TGTGCCTGGAGTGGGACTAGCGGGGGGTACAATGAGCAGTTCTTC	CAWSGTSGGYNEQFF
NA	13	TRBJ1-2	TRBV3-1	NA	TGTGCCAGCAGCCAAGACTCCAGCTATGGCTACACCTTC	CASSQDSSYGYTF
NA	15	TRBJ2-7	TRBV20-1	NA	TGCAGTGCTAGGGGGGATGTTGGTCAGGGCTACGAGCAGTACTTC	CSARGDVGQGYEQYF
few	14	TRBJ2-5	TRBV9	TRBD2	TGTGCCAGCAGCGAGGGACTAGACCAAGAGACCCAGTACTTC	CASSEGLDQETQYF
NA	15	TRBJ1-5	TRBV27	NA	TGTGCCAGCAGTACCTCGACAGGCGGCAATCAGCCCCAGCATTTT	CASSTSTGGNQPQHF
NA	16	TRBJ1-5	TRBV7-9	TRBD1	TGTGCCAGCAGCCAGGCCGGGACAGGAAGTAATCAGCCCCAGCATTTT	CASSQAGTGSNQPQHF
NA	12	TRBJ1-4	TRBV20-1	NA	TGCAGTGCTCTGGGGGCAGGCGAAAAACTGTTTTTT	CSALGAGEKLFF
many	15	TRBJ2-7	TRBV20-1	TRBD1	TGCAGTGCTAGAGATCCTGGACAGGGGCGCAACGAGCAGTACTTC	CSARDPGQGRNEQYF
many	14	TRBJ2-7	TRBV27	NA	TGTGCCAGCAGCCACGGCGGGAAGCTCTACGAGCAGTACTTC	CASSHGGKLYEQYF
few	12	TRBJ1-1	TRBV29-1	NA	TGCAGCTATGCGATGGGGAACACTGAAGCTTTCTTT	CSYAMGNTEAFF
many	17	TRBJ2-7	TRBV2	TRBD2	TGTGCCAGCAGTGAATTGGCTAGCGGGCTTATCCCCTACGAGCAGTACTTC	CASSELASGLIPYEQYF
many	13	TRBJ1-2	TRBV24-1	NA	TGTGCCACCAGTCTGGGGGCGCGCTATGGCTACACCTTC	CATSLGARYGYTF
many	14	TRBJ1-6	TRBV7-2	NA	TGTGCCAGCAGTATTGCTAGAAAGAATTCACCCCTCCACTTT	CASSIARKNSPLHF
NA	13	TRBJ1-2	TRBV20-1	NA	TGCAGTGCGACGCCCGGGACAAAGGGGGGCTACACCTTC	CSATPGTKGGYTF
many	16	TRBJ2-1	TRBV4-2	TRBD2	TGTGCCAGCAGCCTGTCCCGACTAGCGCGTGACGGTGAGCAGTTCTTC	CASSLSRLARDGEQFF
many	13	TRBJ1-1	TRBV7-6	NA	TGTGCCAGCAGCTCCTTTACGAGCACTGAAGCTTTCTTT	CASSSFTSTEAFF
many	17	TRBJ2-6	TRBV7-8	NA	TGTGCCAGCAGCTTAAGGGTTCTGGGCTCTGGGGCCAACGTCCTGACTTTC	CASSLRVLGSGANVLTF
NA	14	TRBJ2-7	TRBV20-1	NA	TGCAGTGCTAGAGTCGGGGGGCGACCCTACGAGCAGTACTTC	CSARVGGRPYEQYF
many	13	TRBJ2-5	TRBV4-1	NA	TGCGCCAGCAGCTGGACCAGGGGAGAGACCCAGTACTTC	CASSWTRGETQYF
many	14	TRBJ2-7	TRBV16	NA	TGTGCCAGCAGCCTGGGACGTAACCCGGGCGAGCAGTACTTC	CASSLGRNPGEQYF
many	15	TRBJ2-5	TRBV7-9	NA	TGTGCCAGCAGGCAGGCAAGCGGAGGCGAAGAGACCCAGTACTTC	CASRQASGGEETQYF
many	13	TRBJ1-2	TRBV5-6	NA	TGTGCCAGCAGCCCTTGGGGAATAGGCGGCTACACCTTC	CASSPWGIGGYTF
NA	14	TRBJ1-1	TRBV6-1	NA	TGTGCCAGCATGAAGGATGCGGAGGGCACTGAAGCTTTCTTT	CASMKDAEGTEAFF
NA	15	TRBJ1-5	TRBV12-3/TRBV12-4	NA	TGTGCCAGCAGTTTCGCAGGGACCATCAATCAGCCCCAGCATTTT	CASSFAGTINQPQHF
NA	15	TRBJ1-2	TRBV2	TRBD1	TGTGCCAGCAGTGATGGGAGGGGGCTCGGCAATGGCTACACCTTC	CASSDGRGLGNGYTF
few	12	TRBJ1-4	TRBV30	NA	TGTGCCTGGAGTTCCCGGGATGAAAAACTGTTTTTT	CAWSSRDEKLFF
NA	16	TRBJ1-1	TRBV12-3/TRBV12-4	NA	TGTGCCAGCAGTTCCGGAGAAGGGAGTCGAACCACTGAAGCTTTCTTT	CASSSGEGSRTTEAFF
NA	11	TRBJ2-1	TRBV20-1	NA	TGCAGTGCCATCAGTGGGTATGAGCAGTTCTTC	CSAISGYEQFF
many	13	TRBJ2-7	TRBV29-1	NA	TGCAGCGTTACTCCTCATGAATCCTACGAGCAGTACTTC	CSVTPHESYEQYF
once	13	TRBJ1-4	TRBV28	NA	TGTGCCAGCAGGGAGCACAGAAATGAAGAACTGTTTTTT	CASREHRNEELFF
many	12	TRBJ2-3	TRBV24-1	NA	TGTGTCCCTGTGGGCTACACAGATACGCAGTATTTT	CVPVGYTDTQYF
NA	13	TRBJ2-3	TRBV12-3/TRBV12-4	NA	TGTGCCAGTCGGGCAGGCACCACAGATACGCAGTATTTT	CASRAGTTDTQYF
NA	15	TRBJ2-7	TRBV7-9	NA	TGTGCCAGCAGCTCCCCCCTCATGGCGTCCTACGAGCAGTACTTC	CASSSPLMASYEQYF
many	15	TRBJ2-5	TRBV7-8	TRBD1	TGTGCCAGCAGCAAAAGGACAGGTTTTCAAGAGACCCAGTACTTC	CASSKRTGFQETQYF
many	11	TRBJ1-2	TRBV6-1	NA	TGTGCCAGCAGTGAAGAGGGTCTGAGCACCTTC	CASSEEGLSTF
NA	17	TRBJ1-6	TRBV12-5	NA	TGTGCTAGTGGTTTGGTTTTGACAGAGACTTTTAATTCACCCCTCCACTTT	CASGLVLTETFNSPLHF
few	14	TRBJ2-5	TRBV3-1	NA	TGTGCCAGCAGCCAAGAGATCACCGGGGAGACCCAGTACTTC	CASSQEITGETQYF
many	15	TRBJ1-2	TRBV5-1	NA	TGCGCCAGCAGCCCGGGGTCGGAGGTCGGCTATGGCTACACCTTC	CASSPGSEVGYGYTF
few	15	TRBJ2-3	TRBV3-1	TRBD2	TGTGCCAGCAGCCCGAGAGCGGGAGTGGGAGATACGCAGTATTTT	CASSPRAGVGDTQYF
many	14	TRBJ2-7	TRBV20-1	NA	TGCAGTGCTCTGGACGGACTTCTCAATTACGAGCAGTACTTC	CSALDGLLNYEQYF
few	13	TRBJ2-5	TRBV12-3/TRBV12-4	TRBD1	TGTGCCAGCAACGACAGGGGGCAAGAGACCCAGTACTTC	CASNDRGQETQYF
many	14	TRBJ2-1	TRBV7-2	TRBD1	TGTGCCAGCAGCTTAGTGGGACAGGCCCCCGAGCAGTTCTTC	CASSLVGQAPEQFF